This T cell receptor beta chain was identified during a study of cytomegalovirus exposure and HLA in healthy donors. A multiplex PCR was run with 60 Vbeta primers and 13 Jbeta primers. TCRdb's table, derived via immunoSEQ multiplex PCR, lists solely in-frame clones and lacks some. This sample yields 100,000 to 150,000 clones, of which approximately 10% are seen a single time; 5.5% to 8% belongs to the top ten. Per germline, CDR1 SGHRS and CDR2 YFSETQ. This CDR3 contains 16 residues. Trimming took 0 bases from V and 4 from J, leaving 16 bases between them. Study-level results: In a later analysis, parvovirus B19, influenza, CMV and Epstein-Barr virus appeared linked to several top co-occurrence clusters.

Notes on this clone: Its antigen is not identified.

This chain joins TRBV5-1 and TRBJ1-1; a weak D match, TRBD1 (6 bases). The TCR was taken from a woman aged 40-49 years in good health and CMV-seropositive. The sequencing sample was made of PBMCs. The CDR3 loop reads CASSLEGGGALTEAFF. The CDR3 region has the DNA TGCGCCAGCAGCTTGGAAGGTGGGGGGGCTCTCACTGAAGCTTTCTTT.